One and the same sample provided the 30 T cell receptor beta chains below, sequenced in a study of blood T cell repertoires in COVID-19. The repertoire was sequenced with immunoSEQ multiplex PCR; TCRdb's copy has only in-frame clones and lacks some. In the table there are roughly 350,000 clones, around nine tenths of which are singletons. The material sequenced was peripheral blood. The source of these receptors is a woman aged 70-85 years with COVID-19, enrolled during active disease.

The chain uses TRBV2 and TRBJ1-3, with a tentative D call TRBD1 (6 bases). Trimming took 6 bases from V and 4 from J, leaving 7 bases between them. The CDR3 spans 12 residues. Germline assignment: CDR1 SNHLY and CDR2 FYNNEI. The CDR3 reads CASSGQGNTIYF. The CDR3 DNA is TGTGCCAGCAGCGGACAGGGAAACACCATATATTTT.

This clone has just a few counts. V gene TRBV14 combines with J gene TRBJ2-7, with D tentatively TRBD1 (5 bases). CDR1 and CDR2 (germline): SGHDN, FVKESK. The CDR3 runs to 14 residues. V dropped 4 bases and J dropped 7 bases, with 17 bases sitting between them. The CDR3, as DNA: TGTGCCAGCAGCCCCCGGGCCCTCAGGGATGAGCAGTACTTC. Translating it yields CASSPRALRDEQYF.

This sequence joins TRBV5-1 and TRBJ2-3, with 8 bases matching TRBD2. CDR1 is SGHRS, CDR2 YFSETQ, per germline. The length of the CDR3 is 15 residues. The J segment lost 4 bases and the V segment lost 6 bases, leaving 10 bases of the junction unmatched. The CDR3 DNA reads TGCGCCAGCACCCCGGGACTAGTACGGGCAGATACGCAGTATTTT. Its translation is CASTPGLVRADTQYF. The complete variable domain, with remaining parts taken from reference TRBV5-1 and TRBJ2-3, reads KAGVTQTPRYLIKTRGQQVTLSCSPISGHRSVSWYQQTPGQGLQFLFEYFSETQRNKGNFPGRFSGRQFSNSRSEMNVSTLELGDSALYLCASTPGLVRADTQYFGPGTRLTVL.

The chain recombines TRBV6-5 with TRBJ1-2, with 9 bases that match TRBD1. V dropped 2 bases and J dropped 4; count of bases not matched to a gene: 2. The CDR3 totals 14 residues. Germline CDR1 MNHEY, CDR2 SVGAGI. CDR3 in amino acids: CASSYGTGSYGYTF. The DNA of the CDR3 is TGTGCCAGCAGTTACGGGACAGGGAGCTATGGCTACACCTTC.

The V and J genes are TRBV6-5 and TRBJ2-3; TRBD1 agrees at 8 bases. Unmatched junction bases numbered 3, after V lost 6 bases and J lost 1 base. In germline, CDR1 is MNHEY, CDR2 SVGAGI. The CDR3 totals 14 residues. The DNA of the CDR3 is TGTGCCAGCAGAACGGGACAGGGCACAGATACGCAGTATTTT. This gives the protein CASRTGQGTDTQYF.

The gene calls are TRBV27 and TRBJ1-6, with D possibly matching TRBD1 (6 bases). The CDR3 contains 13 residues. Germline CDR1 MNHEY, CDR2 SMNVEV (reference sequence). Between the trimmed V and J ends, which lost 4 bases and 7 bases, there was a span of 8 bases. DNA for the CDR3: TGTGCCAGCAGTTGGACAGCCAATTCACCCCTCCACTTT. Protein: CASSWTANSPLHF.

The V and J genes are TRBV13 and TRBJ2-3, with D possibly TRBD1 on 6 matching bases. Germline values: CDR1 PRHDT, CDR2 FYEKMQ (reference sequence). Trimming stripped 6 bases from V and 0 bases from J, with 16 bases between. There are 16 residues in the CDR3. The chain's CDR3 is CASRQTTTGSTDTQYF. CDR3 sequence (DNA): TGTGCCAGCAGACAAACTACTACAGGGAGCACAGATACGCAGTATTTT.

The V gene is TRBV24-1, the J gene TRBJ2-3, with TRBD1 matching 9 bases. V dropped 4 bases and J dropped 5; count of bases not matched to a gene: 3. Germline V lookup: CDR1 KGHDR, CDR2 SFDVKD. CDR3 length: 14 amino acids. CDR3 nucleotide sequence: TGTGCCACCAGTGAGTGGGACAGGGAAGATACGCAGTATTTT. It translates to CATSEWDREDTQYF.

The chain joins TRBV3-1 (or the pseudogene TRBV3-2) to TRBJ1-4, with D maybe TRBD1 (5 bases). The germline gives CDR1 LGHDT, CDR2 YNNKEL (reference sequence). The length of the CDR3 is 16 residues. Trimming cost V 0 bases and J 8 bases, with 16 bases left between them. CDR3 sequence: CASSQDGGGGEEKLFF. DNA for the CDR3: TGTGCCAGCAGCCAAGATGGGGGGGGAGGTGAGGAAAAACTGTTTTTT.

The chain is built from TRBV20-1 and TRBJ1-3; D uncertain. The CDR3 extends over 11 amino acids. Between the trimmed V and J ends, which lost 5 bases and 4 bases, there was a span of 6 bases. Germline lookup yields CDR1 DFQATT and CDR2 SNEGSKA (reference sequence). The CDR3 DNA reads TGCAGTGCTCCACAGGGAAACACCATATATTTT. Protein: CSAPQGNTIYF.

CDR3 nucleotide sequence: TGCAGCGTGTGGGACAGCTCTGAGGGGACTGAAGCTTTCTTT. Residues: CSVWDSSEGTEAFF. J is TRBJ1-1 and V is TRBV29-1, with 7 bases that match TRBD1. V was clipped by 6 bases and J by 5 bases; unmatched bases: 12. The CDR3 has 14 amino acids. Germline CDR1 is SQVTM and CDR2 is ANQGSEA.

V usage is TRBV3-1 (or the pseudogene TRBV3-2) and J usage is TRBJ2-5; no clear D. V dropped 2 bases and J dropped 1 base, with 2 bases sitting between them. This CDR3 is built from 12 residues. Looked up from germline, CDR1 is LGHDT and CDR2 is YNNKEL (reference sequence). The CDR3 loop reads CASSQRQETQYF. The CDR3 DNA reads as TGTGCCAGCAGCCAACGCCAAGAGACCCAGTACTTC.

The chain couples TRBV4-2 to TRBJ2-4; 12 bases fit TRBD2. V shed 0 bases and J 9 bases; nucleotides not matched to a gene: 6. In germline, CDR1 is LGHNA, CDR2 YNFKEQ. The CDR3 contains 16 residues. Here the CDR3 reads CASSQDRASGGAIQYF. The CDR3 coding sequence is TGTGCCAGCAGCCAAGATAGGGCTAGCGGGGGGGCCATTCAGTACTTC.

Turning to this clone: Other DNA sequences in the same sample also yield this CDR3. This rearrangement joins TRBV4-3 to TRBJ2-2; the match to TRBD1 covers 8 bases. Looked up from germline, CDR1 is LGHNA and CDR2 is YSLEER. This CDR3 region has 16 residues. Unmatched junction bases numbered 3, after V lost 3 bases and J lost 0 bases. The CDR3 DNA reads as TGCGCCAGCAGCCAGGGGACAGGAACGAACACCGGGGAGCTGTTTTTT. It is translated as CASSQGTGTNTGELFF.

The genes are TRBV12-5 and TRBJ1-4; a possible D gene is TRBD1 (6 bases). This CDR3 is built from 16 residues. The V and J ends lost 2 bases and 5 bases respectively, with 15 bases between them. The V gene's germline CDR1 is LGHNT and CDR2 FRNRAP. CDR3 residues: CASGLSQGRYNEKLFF. Written as DNA, the CDR3 is TGTGCTAGTGGTTTGTCACAGGGAAGGTACAATGAAAAACTGTTTTTT.

DNA for the CDR3: TGTGCCAGTAGTAAGATTGAGGGGGACACAGATACGCAGTATTTT. It translates to CASSKIEGDTDTQYF. The chain has TRBV19 and TRBJ2-3; perhaps TRBD1 as D (6 bases). Germline values: CDR1 LNHDA, CDR2 SQIVND (reference sequence). V dropped 4 bases and J dropped 2 bases, with 13 bases sitting between them. The CDR3 totals 15 residues.

The chain carries TRBV19 and TRBJ2-1, with D hard to call. This CDR3 is built from 12 residues. Germline lookup yields CDR1 LNHDA and CDR2 SQIVND (reference sequence). The V and J ends lost 4 bases and 10 bases respectively, with 11 bases between them. The CDR3 DNA reads as TGTGCCAGTAGTAGTCCTTTCGGGGAGCAGTTCTTC. This gives the protein CASSSPFGEQFF.

The V gene is TRBV7-9, the J gene TRBJ1-2; D is undetermined. Trimming took off 3 bases at V and 0 bases at J, with 5 bases between the two ends. The CDR3 is made up of 13 amino acids. Germline CDR1 reads SEHNR; CDR2 reads FQNEAQ (reference sequence). CDR3 bases: TGTGCCAGCAGCTTTGACACTAACTATGGCTACACCTTC. The encoded protein is CASSFDTNYGYTF.

This clone was seen a few times. V gene TRBV4-3 combines with J gene TRBJ1-1, with 11 nucleotides matching TRBD1. The V gene end was trimmed by 3 bases and the J gene end by 8 bases; junction bases not matched to a gene: 2. Germline CDR1 is LGHNA and CDR2 is YSLEER. The CDR3 is made up of 13 amino acids. DNA for the CDR3: TGCGCCAGCAGCCACGGACAGGGGGCCGAAGCTTTCTTT. Encoded protein: CASSHGQGAEAFF.

This chain uses TRBV18 with TRBJ1-5, with TRBD1 identical over 7 bases. The CDR3 spans 18 residues. Per germline, CDR1 KGHSH and CDR2 LQKENI. V shed 2 bases and J 7 bases; nucleotides not matched to a gene: 17. The CDR3 sequence is CASSPSPRPRQGRQPQHF. The CDR3 nucleotides are TGTGCCAGCTCACCAAGCCCAAGGCCGCGACAGGGCCGCCAGCCCCAGCATTTT.

The V gene is TRBV28, the J gene TRBJ1-4, with a weak D call TRBD1 (6 bases). Between the trimmed V and J ends, which lost 6 bases and 5 bases, there was a span of 16 bases. The CDR3 spans 15 residues. Germline assignment: CDR1 MDHEN and CDR2 SYDVKM. The DNA of the CDR3 is TGTGCCAGCAGACTTACCGGGACACTAAATGAAAAACTGTTTTTT. Its translation: CASRLTGTLNEKLFF.

The chain recombines TRBV12-3 or TRBV12-4 with TRBJ1-1, with 7 bases lining up with TRBD1. J was trimmed by 3 bases and V by 8 bases; bases with no gene match: 3. The CDR3 is 12 amino acids. The DNA for the CDR3 is TGTGCCAGCTGCAGGGGGTACACTGAAGCTTTCTTT. Amino acids: CASCRGYTEAFF.

The V call is TRBV10-3, the J call TRBJ1-1; a possible D gene is TRBD1 (5 bases). Germline CDR1 reads ENHRY; CDR2 reads SYGVKD. The V end was cut by 8 bases, the J end by 3 bases, with 13 bases between. The CDR3 length is 13 residues. This chain's CDR3 is CAIWGGRDTEAFF. In DNA, the CDR3 is TGTGCCATCTGGGGGGGAAGGGACACTGAAGCTTTCTTT.

The rearrangement uses TRBV10-3 and TRBJ2-1; D possibly corresponds to TRBD2 (6 bases). The CDR3 is 13 amino acids. Germline CDR1 ENHRY, CDR2 SYGVKD. V lost 10 bases and J lost 5, with 15 bases in between. The CDR3 region is CASWGVPHNEQFF. The CDR3 DNA is TGTGCCAGCTGGGGGGTCCCACACAATGAGCAGTTCTTC.

The V and J genes are TRBV28 and TRBJ2-7; TRBD2 matches 9 bases. This CDR3 has 16 residues. The V gene's germline CDR1 is MDHEN and CDR2 SYDVKM. J was trimmed by 1 base and V by 6 bases; bases with no gene match: 10. This chain's CDR3 is CASSSFSGGSSYEQYF. CDR3 bases: TGTGCCAGCAGCTCCTTTAGCGGGGGATCTTCCTACGAGCAGTACTTC. The entire variable domain, with the rest obtained from reference TRBV28 and TRBJ2-7, is as follows: DVKVTQSSRYLVKRTGEKVFLECVQDMDHENMFWYRQDPGLGLRLIYFSYDVKMKEKGDIPEGYSVSREKKERFSLILESASTNQTSMYLCASSSFSGGSSYEQYFGPGTRLTVT.

This chain uses TRBV2 with TRBJ2-5; possibly TRBD1 for D (6 bases). The CDR3 consists of 14 residues. V lost 4 bases, J lost 1 base, and 10 bases lay in between. Germline CDR1 SNHLY, CDR2 FYNNEI. The DNA for the CDR3 is TGTGCCAGCAGTGCCCCAGGGGCCCAAGAGACCCAGTACTTC. Translating gives CASSAPGAQETQYF.

On this clone: This sample also contains other DNA sequences that code for the same CDR3. The chain uses TRBV18 and TRBJ1-2, with TRBD1 matching over 7 bases. The germline CDR1 and CDR2 sequences are KGHSH and LQKENI. This CDR3 spans 13 amino acids. V was pared by 3 bases and J by 3 bases, with 1 base of the junction left unmatched. The CDR3 reads CASSPGQDYGYTF. The CDR3 DNA is TGTGCCAGCTCACCTGGACAGGACTATGGCTACACCTTC.

This sequence joins TRBV7-7 and TRBJ1-3, with TRBD1 matching 7 bases. V shed 5 bases and J 2 bases; nucleotides not matched to a gene: 6. The CDR3 is 15 residues long. CDR1 and CDR2 (germline): SSHAT, FNYEAQ (reference sequence). The CDR3, as DNA: TGTGCCAGCAGCCCTGGGACAGCCACTGGAAACACCATATATTTT. Amino acid sequence: CASSPGTATGNTIYF.

The gene calls are TRBV5-6 and TRBJ1-5; D gene ambiguous. The CDR3 consists of 15 residues. Germline CDR1 SGHDT, CDR2 YYEEEE. The V and J ends lost 0 bases and 7 bases respectively, with 14 bases between them. CDR3 DNA sequence: TGTGCCAGCAGCTTGGCCGGGGAAGGAATACAGCCCCAGCATTTT. This sequence encodes CASSLAGEGIQPQHF.

This clone showed up just a few times. Different DNA sequences within this sample yield the same CDR3. The gene calls are TRBV5-1 and TRBJ2-3, with no clear D. In germline, CDR1 is SGHRS, CDR2 YFSETQ. V was cut by 2 bases and J by 0 bases, with 10 bases left in between. The CDR3 totals 15 residues. The CDR3 loop is CASSLTGGSTDTQYF. The DNA for the CDR3 is TGCGCCAGCAGCTTAACCGGCGGTAGCACAGATACGCAGTATTTT.